The 8 T cell receptor beta chains below come from one sample, sequenced in a study of regulatory T cells in long-lasting Graves disease. For TCR beta, libraries came from iRepertoire HTBI primers and Arm-PCR of CDR3 regions. MiXCR, run by TCRdb on the multiplex PCR reads, gives a single entry per CDR3 protein. In the table there are roughly 380,000 distinct CDR3 sequences, 16% of which are singletons. Time point noted: newly diagnosed GD, antithyroid drugs for less than 3 months. Preparation of the TCR library used RNA extracted from PBMCs. These data were also reused for a study on T cells in Graves' hyperthyroidism and ophthalmopathy.

The sample consisted of peripheral blood mononuclear cells (PBMCs), taken at new diagnosis, from a patient treated with antithyroid drugs. All receptors come from a man aged 35-49 years with Graves disease.

This clonotype was seen repeatedly, ten times or more. The chain joins TRBV6-1 to TRBJ1-2, with unresolved D. Trimming removed 5 bases from V and 7 bases from J, with 8 bases in between. CDR3 length: 11 residues. Germline-derived CDR1 and CDR2 are MNHNS and SASEGT. The CDR3 region is CASSPPGGYTF. The CDR3 bases are TGTGCCAGCAGTCCCCCGGGTGGCTACACCTTC.

At least ten counts were recorded for this clonotype. The V and J genes are TRBV24-1 and TRBJ2-2; TRBD2 is a possible D gene (6 bases). In germline, CDR1 is KGHDR, CDR2 SFDVKD. CDR3 length: 19 amino acids. V was clipped by 3 bases and J by 3 bases, with 22 bases between them. DNA of the CDR3: TGTGCCACCAGTGATCCGTCGATAAGGAGGGCCCAGGACACCGGGGAGCTGTTTTTT. Its translation: CATSDPSIRRAQDTGELFF.

J is TRBJ2-5 and V is TRBV2; tentative D call: TRBD1 (6 bases). The V gene lost 6 bases and the J gene lost 5 bases, with 19 bases spanning the gap. CDR3 length: 15 amino acids. Per the germline V gene, CDR1 is SNHLY and CDR2 is FYNNEI. CDR3: CASSGGTKDWETQYF. As DNA, the CDR3 is TGTGCCAGCAGCGGTGGGACAAAAGATTGGGAGACCCAGTACTTC.

The CDR3, as DNA: TGTGCCTGGAGTCTAGGGGAACAACCGGGACAGGTCTATGGCTACACCTTC. Residues: CAWSLGEQPGQVYGYTF. The chain joins TRBV30 to TRBJ1-2; TRBD1 matches at 8 bases. Per germline, CDR1 GTSNPN and CDR2 SVGIG (reference sequence). CDR3 length equals 17 residues. V shed 2 bases and J 4 bases; nucleotides not matched to a gene: 15.

The J gene is TRBJ2-1, the V gene TRBV11-2; a possible D gene is TRBD2 (6 bases). V shed 4 bases and J shed 0 bases, with 13 bases lying between them. CDR3 length: 16 residues. The germline V gene encodes CDR1 SGHAT and CDR2 FQNNGV. Here the CDR3 DNA reads TGTGCCAGCAGCTACCTCCCGGGGGTCTCCTACAATGAGCAGTTCTTC. It encodes CASSYLPGVSYNEQFF.

There are many counts of this clonotype. The rearrangement uses TRBV30 and TRBJ1-1; no firm D call. V shed 1 base and J shed 1 base, with 7 bases lying between them. The CDR3 is 13 amino acids. The germline V gene has CDR1 GTSNPN and CDR2 SVGIG (reference sequence). CDR3 region: CAWSADGNTEAFF. CDR3 bases: TGTGCCTGGAGTGCCGACGGGAACACTGAAGCTTTCTTT.

V is TRBV2 and J is TRBJ2-7; 10 nucleotides match TRBD2. V trimming: 5 bases; J trimming: 2 bases; junction bases outside the gene matches: 9. The CDR3 has 16 amino acids. Germline V gives CDR1 SNHLY, CDR2 FYNNEI. The CDR3 DNA follows: TGTGCCAGCAGTCCCCCTAGCGGGAGTGTCACCTACGAGCAGTACTTC. This encodes CASSPPSGSVTYEQYF.

The table lists this clonotype with many counts. The chain couples TRBV5-1 to TRBJ2-7; D could derive from TRBD1 or TRBD2 (5 bases each). Germline V gives CDR1 SGHRS, CDR2 YFSETQ. This CDR3 has 15 residues. V gave up 2 bases and J gave up 1 base, with 13 bases separating them. The CDR3 region is CASSFFPGASYEQYF. CDR3 DNA sequence: TGCGCCAGCAGCTTTTTCCCCGGGGCTTCCTACGAGCAGTACTTC.